Below, 27 T cell receptor beta chains from the same sample are listed, as sequenced in a study of cytomegalovirus exposure and HLA in healthy donors. Libraries were prepared by immunoSEQ multiplex PCR; TCRdb keeps only in-frame clonotypes and omits some of them. The sample comprises tens of thousands of clones, more than 90% of which are singletons, and 1.1% rests with the top ten. The sequenced sample consisted of PBMCs. Source of these receptors: a man between 18 and 29 years old in good health and CMV-seronegative.

This chain connects TRBV7-9 to TRBJ2-1; D perhaps matches TRBD2 (6 bases). Trimming took 5 bases from V and 4 from J, leaving 12 bases between them. Germline V gene lookup returns CDR1 SEHNR and CDR2 FQNEAQ (reference sequence). This CDR3 is 14 amino acids long. The CDR3 here is CASSQGLSYNEQFF. The CDR3 nucleotides read TGTGCCAGCAGCCAGGGACTGTCTTACAATGAGCAGTTCTTC.

The chain recombines TRBV6-5 with TRBJ2-1; TRBD2 matches 7 bases. The CDR3 totals 14 residues. Looked up from germline, CDR1 is MNHEY and CDR2 is SVGAGI. J lost 10 bases, V lost 5 bases, and 11 bases had no gene match. The CDR3, as DNA: TGTGCCAGCAGTCGTGGGGGAGGGCCACGGGAGCAGTTCTTC. It translates to CASSRGGGPREQFF.

This rearrangement joins TRBV28 to TRBJ1-1, with TRBD1 as a possible D gene (6 bases). The germline V gene encodes CDR1 MDHEN and CDR2 SYDVKM. CDR3 length: 15 residues. V was shortened by 3 bases and J by 0 bases, with 11 bases between the two germline ends. CDR3 nucleotide sequence: TGTGCCAGCAGTTTTGGGGGACACTTGAACACTGAAGCTTTCTTT. Protein sequence: CASSFGGHLNTEAFF.

This sequence joins TRBV27 and TRBJ2-3, with TRBD1 identical over 8 bases. The CDR3 totals 14 residues. The V gene end was trimmed by 5 bases and the J gene end by 3 bases; junction bases not matched to a gene: 4. Germline V lookup: CDR1 MNHEY, CDR2 SMNVEV (reference sequence). For the CDR3, the DNA is TGTGCCAGCAGTATGACAGGGGATACAGATACGCAGTATTTT. Translating gives CASSMTGDTDTQYF.

In nucleotides, the CDR3 is TGCGCCAGCAGCCAAGGGGTAGCGGGACTCAACACAGATACGCAGTATTTT. Protein product: CASSQGVAGLNTDTQYF. The chain uses TRBV4-3 and TRBJ2-3; 8 bases agree with TRBD2. Germline V CDR1 and CDR2: LGHNA, YSLEER. This CDR3 contains 17 residues. V shed 1 base, J shed 2 bases, and the junction held 8 bases outside the gene matches.

The CDR3 region is CASSSPGLAGGGSTDTQYF. The CDR3 coding sequence is TGTGCCAGCAGCTCACCGGGACTAGCGGGAGGGGGTAGCACAGATACGCAGTATTTT. The V and J genes are TRBV5-4 and TRBJ2-3; 16 bases line up with TRBD2. The V segment lost 3 bases and the J segment 0 bases; nucleotides outside the gene matches: 7. The CDR3 contains 19 residues. Germline-derived CDR1 and CDR2 are SGHNT and YYREEE (reference sequence). The full variable domain, with the rest looked up from reference TRBV5-4 and TRBJ2-3, is ETGVTQSPTHLIKTRGQQVTLRCSSQSGHNTVSWYQQALGQGPQFIFQYYREEENGRGNFPPRFSGLQFPNYSSELNVNALELDDSALYLCASSSPGLAGGGSTDTQYFGPGTRLTVL.

This chain uses TRBV19 with TRBJ2-7, with 7 bases that match TRBD2. V gave up 2 bases and J gave up 7 bases; unmatched junction bases: 11. Per germline, CDR1 LNHDA and CDR2 SQIVND (reference sequence). CDR3 length: 15 amino acids. CDR3 DNA sequence: TGTGCCAGTAGTATAAGGTCGGGAGGCCTGAAAGAGCAGTACTTC. It is translated as CASSIRSGGLKEQYF.

To note about this clone: Other nucleotide sequences from this sample produce the same CDR3. The chain couples TRBV6-5 to TRBJ1-5; 7 bases map to TRBD1. The CDR3 loop spans 13 amino acids. Germline V gives CDR1 MNHEY, CDR2 SVGAGI. V lost 5 bases to trimming and J lost 4 bases; unmatched junction nucleotides: 2. The CDR3 nucleotides are TGTGCCAGCAGTAGACAGGGAAATCAGCCCCAGCATTTT. Its protein product is CASSRQGNQPQHF.

The chain is built from TRBV4-1 and TRBJ2-1, with 10 bases lining up with TRBD2. This CDR3 is 16 amino acids long. From germline, CDR1 is MGHRA and CDR2 YSYEKL. With 3 bases clipped from V and 4 bases from J, the junction kept 6 bases outside the gene matches. CDR3 protein: CASSHLAGGGYNEQFF. Written as DNA, the CDR3 is TGCGCCAGCAGCCATTTAGCGGGAGGTGGTTACAATGAGCAGTTCTTC.

The chain is built from TRBV20-1 and TRBJ2-7, with a weak D call TRBD2 (6 bases). Germline CDR1 and CDR2: DFQATT and SNEGSKA (reference sequence). The CDR3 consists of 11 residues. V was trimmed by 6 bases and J by 5 bases, leaving 11 bases between them. The chain's CDR3 is CSAPGGNEQYF. CDR3 DNA: TGCAGTGCCCCCGGCGGGAACGAGCAGTACTTC.

This chain connects TRBV28 to TRBJ2-7, with 8 nucleotides matching TRBD1. Per germline, CDR1 MDHEN and CDR2 SYDVKM. The CDR3 has 14 residues. Trimming cost V 6 bases and J 2 bases; bases outside gene matches: 6. This CDR3 is CASRSDRGPYEQYF. DNA of the CDR3: TGTGCCAGCAGGTCCGACAGGGGCCCCTACGAGCAGTACTTC.

This clone appeared a single time. V is TRBV11-3 and J is TRBJ2-1; 7 nucleotides line up with TRBD2. Germline trimming cut 3 bases from V and 5 bases from J; bases unmatched to any gene: 7. This CDR3 spans 15 amino acids. CDR1 is SGHNT, CDR2 YENEEA, per germline. CDR3 residues: CASSLAGTTNNEQFF. The CDR3 nucleotides read TGTGCCAGCAGCTTGGCCGGGACTACTAACAATGAGCAGTTCTTC.

V usage is TRBV7-2 and J usage is TRBJ1-2; D uncertain. The CDR3 spans 14 residues. Trimming left V 3 bases short and J 5 bases short, with 13 bases between. CDR1 is SGHTA, CDR2 FQGNSA, per germline. The CDR3 reads CASSFNPPVYGYTF. The CDR3 DNA follows: TGTGCCAGCAGCTTTAACCCCCCGGTTTATGGCTACACCTTC.

The V gene is TRBV5-5, the J gene TRBJ1-2; 12 nucleotides match TRBD1. J was trimmed by 4 bases and V by 0 bases; bases with no gene match: 4. The CDR3 is 16 amino acids. CDR1 is SGHKS, CDR2 YYEKEE, per germline (reference sequence). Here the CDR3 DNA reads TGTGCCAGCAGCTTGGCCGGGACAGGGGGCCCCTATGGCTACACCTTC. Translated: CASSLAGTGGPYGYTF.

This sequence joins TRBV5-4 and TRBJ2-4; no clear D. CDR1 and CDR2 from the germline V gene are SGHNT and YYREEE (reference sequence). V dropped 10 bases and J dropped 2 bases, with 10 bases sitting between them. The CDR3 sequence is 12 residues long. CDR3 nucleotides: TGTGCCGCCAGTAATACCAAAAACATTCAGTACTTC. It translates to CAASNTKNIQYF.

Concerning this clone: Compared with germline, one end of the junction differs, possibly owing to a read error. The CDR3: CASSLGQGVFAF. CDR3 nucleotides: TGTGCCAGCAGCTTAGGACAGGGGGTATTCGCCTTC. The V call is TRBV7-6, the J call TRBJ2-7, with 9 bases identical to TRBD1. Germline loops: CDR1 SGHVS, CDR2 FNYEAQ. CDR3 length equals 12 residues.

This clone was seen only once. The chain joins TRBV5-6 to TRBJ2-5, with TRBD2 matching over 9 bases. V gave up 0 bases and J gave up 5 bases; unmatched junction bases: 5. CDR1 is SGHDT and CDR2 is YYEEEE in the germline V gene. The CDR3 totals 15 residues. CDR3 sequence: CASSLVLAGFETQYF. The CDR3 coding sequence is TGTGCCAGCAGCTTGGTCCTAGCGGGATTTGAGACCCAGTACTTC.

CDR3 nucleotides: TGTGCCAGCAGTTTATACGGGACAGAGGGGGTAGCAACTAATGAAAAACTGTTTTTT. Its translation: CASSLYGTEGVATNEKLFF. J is TRBJ1-4 and V is TRBV28, with 7 bases that match TRBD1. Per germline, CDR1 MDHEN and CDR2 SYDVKM. The CDR3 extends over 19 amino acids. The V segment lost 1 base and the J segment 0 bases; nucleotides outside the gene matches: 11.

V is TRBV5-1 and J is TRBJ2-1; possibly TRBD1 for D (6 bases). Germline CDR1 and CDR2: SGHRS and YFSETQ. Trimming stripped 5 bases from V and 6 bases from J, with 12 bases between. This CDR3 has 13 amino acids. CDR3 loop: CASRTGPGNEQFF. The CDR3 DNA follows: TGCGCCAGCAGAACAGGGCCGGGCAATGAGCAGTTCTTC. The full variable domain, in which reference TRBV5-1 and TRBJ2-1 provide the parts outside the CDR3, is KAGVTQTPRYLIKTRGQQVTLSCSPISGHRSVSWYQQTPGQGLQFLFEYFSETQRNKGNFPGRFSGRQFSNSRSEMNVSTLELGDSALYLCASRTGPGNEQFFGPGTRLTVL.

The CDR3 here is CASSPPVGALTEAFF. The DNA for the CDR3 is TGTGCCAGCTCACCACCGGTGGGGGCGCTTACTGAAGCTTTCTTT. V gene TRBV18 combines with J gene TRBJ1-1, with a weak D call TRBD1 (6 bases). Germline CDR1 reads KGHSH; CDR2 reads LQKENI. Trimming removed 0 bases from V and 5 bases from J, with 13 bases in between. The CDR3 runs 15 residues. Together with reference TRBV18 and TRBJ1-1, the CDR3 gives the full variable domain: NAGVMQNPRHLVRRRGQEARLRCSPMKGHSHVYWYRQLPEEGLKFMVYLQKENIIDESGMPKERFSAEFPKEGPSILRIQQVVRGDSAAYFCASSPPVGALTEAFFGQGTRLTVV.

CDR3 in amino acids: CASSEKTQTGELFF. CDR3 sequence (DNA): TGTGCCAGCAGCGAAAAGACTCAAACCGGGGAGCTGTTTTTT. The chain combines TRBV9 with TRBJ2-2; D gene ambiguous. Trimming took 3 bases from V and 5 from J, leaving 11 bases between them. The CDR3 length is 14 residues. Looked up from germline, CDR1 is SGDLS and CDR2 is YYNGEE. The full variable domain, with the rest looked up from reference TRBV9 and TRBJ2-2, is DSGVTQTPKHLITATGQRVTLRCSPRSGDLSVYWYQQSLDQGLQFLIQYYNGEERAKGNILERFSAQQFPDLHSELNLSSLELGDSALYFCASSEKTQTGELFFGEGSRLTVL.

The chain has TRBV9 and TRBJ2-1; TRBD2 agrees at 14 bases. The CDR3 totals 17 residues. With V trimmed by 9 bases and J by 8 bases, 16 bases remained unmatched. Germline lookup yields CDR1 SGDLS and CDR2 YYNGEE. This CDR3 reads CAIQNTGLAGVIDEQFF. The CDR3 coding sequence is TGTGCCATACAGAACACGGGACTAGCGGGAGTGATCGATGAGCAGTTCTTC.

The V and J genes are TRBV2 and TRBJ2-7; a possible D gene is TRBD2 (6 bases). Trimming cost V 8 bases and J 3 bases, with 17 bases left between them. Germline assignment: CDR1 SNHLY and CDR2 FYNNEI. The CDR3 covers 14 residues. The CDR3 spells CASGGEGGNYEQYF. In DNA form, the CDR3 reads TGTGCCAGCGGAGGGGAAGGCGGGAACTACGAGCAGTACTTC.

The CDR3 loop is CASSQATGQGEIMYF. In nucleotides, the CDR3 is TGCGCCAGCAGCCAAGCAACCGGACAGGGGGAAATTATGTACTTC. The V gene is TRBV4-3, the J gene TRBJ2-7; 10 bases align to TRBD1. After removal of 1 base from V and 12 bases from J, the junction contained 12 bases not matched to a gene. The CDR3 length is 15 residues. Germline CDR1 is LGHNA and CDR2 is YSLEER.

The chain links TRBV19 to TRBJ2-7, with D possibly being TRBD2 (5 bases). Germline V gene data show CDR1 as LNHDA and CDR2 as SQIVND (reference sequence). The CDR3 consists of 13 residues. V lost 2 bases and J lost 7, with 12 bases in between. CDR3 DNA: TGTGCCAGTAGTATACAGGATTCGGGAGAGCAGTACTTC. This translates into CASSIQDSGEQYF.

The chain joins TRBV7-9 to TRBJ2-7; the D gene is possibly TRBD2 (5 bases). Germline V gene sequence: CDR1 SEHNR, CDR2 FQNEAQ (reference sequence). This CDR3 has 14 residues. V dropped 1 base and J dropped 6 bases, with 13 bases sitting between them. This CDR3 reads CASSLGGSVLEQYF. The CDR3 DNA reads TGTGCCAGCAGCTTAGGTGGTAGCGTACTCGAGCAGTACTTC.

This clone appeared once. The chain recombines TRBV28 with TRBJ2-2; perhaps TRBD1 as D (5 bases). The V and J ends lost 10 bases and 6 bases respectively, with 15 bases between them. Germline V gene data show CDR1 as MDHEN and CDR2 as SYDVKM. CDR3 length: 13 amino acids. CDR3 in amino acids: CATLLRVPGELFF. In DNA, the CDR3 is TGTGCCACCCTCCTCAGGGTCCCCGGGGAGCTGTTTTTT.